The present T cell receptor (beta chain) was sequenced within a study of OX40 agonist ivuxolimab in advanced cancers. Turning to the study itself: Patients received the agonistic anti-OX40 (CD134) antibody ivuxolimab. Every 2 weeks, patients got intravenous ivuxolimab at one of six dose levels (0.01-10 mg/kg). Findings of the study overall: Expanded clones were, on average, more numerous among CD8+ T cells than CD4+. Antigen targets of the expanded peripheral T cells went undetermined.

Profiled with immunoSEQ multiplex PCR; TCRdb holds only in-frame clones, not every one. The sample contains tens of thousands of clones, around 90% of which appear only once. This CDR3 is 14 amino acids long. V lost 3 bases, J lost 1 base, and 10 bases lay in between. CDR1 is KGHSH, CDR2 LQKENI, per germline. On this clone: Its antigen remains unidentified.

This receptor was identified in an adult with an advanced solid tumor such as melanoma, head and neck, liver or kidney cancer. The sequencing used CD4+ or CD8+ T cells sorted from blood, collected in a trial of the OX40 agonist ivuxolimab. The chain recombines TRBV18 with TRBJ2-7; no reliable D call. CDR3 sequence (DNA): TGTGCCAGCTCACCCCTCCTGGATTCCTACGAGCAGTACTTC. This sequence encodes CASSPLLDSYEQYF.